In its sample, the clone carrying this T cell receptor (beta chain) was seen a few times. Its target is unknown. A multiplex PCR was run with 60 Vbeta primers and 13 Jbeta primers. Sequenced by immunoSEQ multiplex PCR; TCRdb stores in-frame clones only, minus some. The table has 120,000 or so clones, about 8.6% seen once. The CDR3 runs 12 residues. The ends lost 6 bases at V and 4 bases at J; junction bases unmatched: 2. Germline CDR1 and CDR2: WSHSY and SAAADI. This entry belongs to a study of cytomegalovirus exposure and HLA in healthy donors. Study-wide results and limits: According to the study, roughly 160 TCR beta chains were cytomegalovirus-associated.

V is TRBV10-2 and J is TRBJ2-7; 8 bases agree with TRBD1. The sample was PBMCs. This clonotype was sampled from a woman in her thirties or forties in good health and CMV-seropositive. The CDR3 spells CASRDREYEQYF. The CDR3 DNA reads TGCGCCAGCAGGGACAGGGAGTACGAGCAGTACTTC.